Following are 29 T cell receptor beta chains from one sample sequenced in a study of cytomegalovirus exposure and HLA in healthy donors. The PCR used 60 Vbeta and 13 Jbeta primers. The data were produced by immunoSEQ multiplex PCR, yet TCRdb's version contains in-frame clones alone and is incomplete. The sample holds roughly 150,000 clones, around 67% seen once. The sequencing sample was made of PBMCs. The receptors originated from a woman aged 18-29 years in good health and CMV-seronegative.

Only one count was recorded for this clone. The V gene is TRBV7-9, the J gene TRBJ1-2; 9 bases agree with TRBD1. The CDR3 covers 14 residues. V lost 3 bases to trimming and J lost 5 bases; unmatched junction nucleotides: 4. Germline CDR1 SEHNR, CDR2 FQNEAQ (reference sequence). CDR3 residues: CASSFGTGRYGYTF. The CDR3 nucleotides are TGTGCCAGCAGCTTCGGGACAGGGCGGTATGGCTACACCTTC.

With regard to this clone: With a much larger clone just one base away, this may be a read error. The gene calls are TRBV27 and TRBJ2-3; 9 bases are shared with TRBD2. J lost 1 base, V lost 4 bases, and 0 bases had no gene match. The length of the CDR3 is 14 residues. CDR1 is MNHEY, CDR2 SMNVEV, per germline (reference sequence). CDR3 DNA sequence: TGTGCCAGCAGTTCTAGCGGGGGCACAGATACGCAGTATTTT. Amino acids: CASSSSGGTDTQYF.

The table lists this clone with a few counts. This sequence joins TRBV5-1 and TRBJ1-6, with 7 nucleotides matching TRBD1. CDR1 and CDR2 from the germline V gene are SGHRS and YFSETQ. V dropped 0 bases and J dropped 9; count of bases not matched to a gene: 9. CDR3 length: 16 amino acids. Here the CDR3 reads CASSLVATGSGSPLHF. The CDR3 DNA sequence: TGCGCCAGCAGCTTGGTAGCGACAGGGTCAGGTTCACCCCTCCACTTT.

This chain joins TRBV27 and TRBJ1-6; TRBD1 is a possible D gene (5 bases). Trimming cost V 5 bases and J 11 bases, with 13 bases left between them. Germline CDR1 and CDR2: MNHEY and SMNVEV (reference sequence). The CDR3 spans 13 residues. For the CDR3, the DNA is TGTGCCAGCAGTCAATCCCCAGGGACACCCCTCCACTTT. Its translation: CASSQSPGTPLHF.

This clone was counted between two and nine times. The chain couples TRBV4-3 to TRBJ1-1; a weak D match, TRBD1 (6 bases). This CDR3 has 16 amino acids. Trimming took off 4 bases at V and 4 bases at J, with 19 bases between the two ends. Looked up from germline, CDR1 is LGHNA and CDR2 is YSLEER. CDR3: CASSRSYTGLGTEAFF. The CDR3 DNA follows: TGCGCCAGCAGCCGAAGTTACACAGGGTTGGGCACTGAAGCTTTCTTT.

The chain joins TRBV7-3 to TRBJ1-1; D ambiguous. Trimming pared 5 bases from V and 5 bases from J, leaving 12 bases between. Per germline, CDR1 SGHTA and CDR2 FQGTGA. CDR3 length equals 13 residues. The CDR3 sequence is CASSPNQATEAFF. CDR3 DNA: TGTGCCAGCAGCCCAAACCAGGCGACTGAAGCTTTCTTT. Combining the CDR3 with reference TRBV7-3 and TRBJ1-1 gives the whole variable domain GAGVSQTPSNKVTEKGKYVELRCDPISGHTALYWYRQSLGQGPEFLIYFQGTGAADDSGLPNDRFFAVRPEGSVSTLKIQRTERGDSAVYLCASSPNQATEAFFGQGTRLTVV.

With regard to this clone: At one of its ends the junction is not consistent with the germline gene, which may arise from a read error. The chain employs TRBV2 and TRBJ2-1; 8 nucleotides line up with TRBD1. The CDR3 has 15 amino acids. The V gene's germline CDR1 is SNHLY and CDR2 FYNNEI. The CDR3 DNA is TGTGCCAGCAGCGAAGACAGGGGCTACTACAATGAGCAGTTCTTC. Residues: CASSEDRGYYNEQFF. The full variable domain, rest sourced from reference TRBV2 and TRBJ2-1, is EPEVTQTPSHQVTQMGQEVILRCVPISNHLYFYWYRQILGQKVEFLVSFYNNEISEKSEIFDDQFSVERPDGSNFTLKIRSTKLEDSAMYFCASSEDRGYYNEQFFGPGTRLTVL.

V gene TRBV7-2 combines with J gene TRBJ2-5; 9 bases are a match to TRBD1. Losses at the gene ends were 7 bases for V and 0 bases for J; bases not matched to a gene: 3. Germline CDR1 is SGHTA and CDR2 is FQGNSA. This CDR3 is 14 amino acids long. For the CDR3, the DNA is TGTGCCAGCAAGTGGGACAGGGACCAAGAGACCCAGTACTTC. Protein product: CASKWDRDQETQYF.

The chain uses TRBV29-1 and TRBJ2-5, with a tentative D call TRBD2 (7 bases). Deletions cut 3 bases from V and 1 base from J, with 9 bases between. CDR1 is SQVTM, CDR2 ANQGSEA, per germline. The CDR3 runs 13 residues. The CDR3 DNA is TGCAGCGTTGAGGGGGGGGCCCAAGAGACCCAGTACTTC. It yields the protein CSVEGGAQETQYF.

The CDR3 is CASSPPERGNEAFF. The CDR3 region has the DNA TGTGCCAGCTCACCACCAGAGAGGGGGAATGAAGCTTTCTTT. The chain is built from TRBV18 and TRBJ1-1; TRBD1 might be the D (6 bases). The length of the CDR3 is 14 residues. Germline V lookup: CDR1 KGHSH, CDR2 LQKENI. The germline V and J ends were trimmed by 0 bases and 7 bases, with 12 bases remaining between them.

The chain joins TRBV4-3 to TRBJ1-1, with D possibly matching TRBD1 (5 bases). CDR3 length: 14 amino acids. V was shortened by 0 bases and J by 5 bases, with 10 bases between the two germline ends. CDR1 is LGHNA and CDR2 is YSLEER in the germline V gene. The CDR3 nucleotides are TGCGCCAGCAGCCAAGAACGGGGGTTGACTGAAGCTTTCTTT. Its protein product is CASSQERGLTEAFF.

The chain links TRBV21-1 to TRBJ1-4; TRBD1 is the table's D call, not checked against the DNA. TRBV21-1 is described as a pseudogene. The CDR3 is 14 amino acids. Here the CDR3 reads CASSKQRTVEKLFF. CDR3 bases: TGTGCCAGCAGCAAACAGAGAACAGTAGAAAAACTGTTTTTT.

This clone occurred a few times. The rearrangement joins TRBV5-1 to TRBJ2-3, with TRBD1 as a possible D gene (5 bases). Trimming removed 0 bases from V and 0 bases from J, with 20 bases in between. The CDR3 runs to 19 residues. In germline, CDR1 is SGHRS, CDR2 YFSETQ. This chain's CDR3 is CASSLAMGHQTSSTDTQYF. The DNA for the CDR3 is TGCGCCAGCAGCTTGGCCATGGGGCATCAGACGTCTAGCACAGATACGCAGTATTTT. The full variable domain, its missing parts supplied by reference TRBV5-1 and TRBJ2-3, is KAGVTQTPRYLIKTRGQQVTLSCSPISGHRSVSWYQQTPGQGLQFLFEYFSETQRNKGNFPGRFSGRQFSNSRSEMNVSTLELGDSALYLCASSLAMGHQTSSTDTQYFGPGTRLTVL.

The chain joins TRBV7-8 to TRBJ1-4; TRBD1 might be the D (6 bases). The V end lost 5 bases, the J end lost 0 bases, and 13 bases lay between the germline ends. The CDR3 extends over 16 amino acids. Per the germline V gene, CDR1 is SGHVS and CDR2 is FQNEAQ. As DNA, the CDR3 is TGTGCCAGCAGCGAGCGGACAGCTGCAACTAATGAAAAACTGTTTTTT. Amino acids: CASSERTAATNEKLFF.

CDR3 region: CASSYLAGGLNEQFF. The DNA of the CDR3 is TGTGCCAGCAGTTACCTAGCGGGAGGACTAAATGAGCAGTTCTTC. This chain links TRBV6-5 with TRBJ2-1; 11 nucleotides match TRBD2. CDR1 and CDR2 from the germline V gene are MNHEY and SVGAGI. Trimming at V came to 2 bases and at J to 7 bases, leaving 4 bases not matched to a gene. This CDR3 comprises 15 residues.

This clone was counted between two and nine times. The V call is TRBV28, the J call TRBJ1-2; a possible D gene is TRBD1 (6 bases). CDR3 length equals 13 residues. The germline gives CDR1 MDHEN, CDR2 SYDVKM. V lost 2 bases to trimming and J lost 3 bases, with 7 bases between them. CDR3 nucleotides: TGTGCCAGCAGTTTAGGACAGCACTATGGCTACACCTTC. Encoded protein: CASSLGQHYGYTF.

There are a few counts of this clone. The J gene is TRBJ1-3, the V gene TRBV5-4; 7 nucleotides align to TRBD1. Germline V gene data show CDR1 as SGHNT and CDR2 as YYREEE (reference sequence). The CDR3 has 14 amino acids. V was pared by 4 bases and J by 2 bases, with 3 bases of the junction left unmatched. CDR3 nucleotide sequence: TGTGCCAGCAGCATAGACAGGGCTGGAAACACCATATATTTT. This codes for CASSIDRAGNTIYF. The whole variable domain, remainder taken from reference TRBV5-4 and TRBJ1-3, is ETGVTQSPTHLIKTRGQQVTLRCSSQSGHNTVSWYQQALGQGPQFIFQYYREEENGRGNFPPRFSGLQFPNYSSELNVNALELDDSALYLCASSIDRAGNTIYFGEGSWLTVV.

The CDR3 loop reads CASSLSQLATAGELFF. As DNA, the CDR3 is TGTGCCAGCAGCTTAAGTCAGCTAGCGACCGCCGGGGAGCTGTTTTTT. The J gene is TRBJ2-2, the V gene TRBV7-7; possible D gene TRBD2, 6 bases. The germline CDR1 and CDR2 sequences are SSHAT and FNYEAQ (reference sequence). There are 16 residues in the CDR3. Deletions cut 2 bases from V and 6 bases from J, with 16 bases between.

This rearrangement joins TRBV9 to TRBJ1-5; D call uncertain. Germline lookup yields CDR1 SGDLS and CDR2 YYNGEE. The length of the CDR3 is 14 residues. Trimming took 4 bases from V and 4 from J, leaving 12 bases between them. This CDR3 is CASSSRPGNQPQHF. In nucleotides, the CDR3 is TGTGCCAGCAGCTCCAGACCAGGTAATCAGCCCCAGCATTTT.

The V and J genes are TRBV28 and TRBJ2-3, with TRBD2 identical over 10 bases. Germline-derived CDR1 and CDR2 are MDHEN and SYDVKM. The V and J ends lost 5 bases and 7 bases, in that order; junction bases with no gene match: 9. This CDR3 has 15 residues. The CDR3 DNA sequence: TGTGCCAGCAGTGGGTTAGCGGGAGGAGGTAATACGCAGTATTTT. As protein: CASSGLAGGGNTQYF.

The V and J genes are TRBV6-6 and TRBJ2-7; D is perhaps TRBD2 (5 bases). The CDR3 extends over 15 amino acids. The germline gives CDR1 MNHNY, CDR2 SVGAGI (reference sequence). V was trimmed by 2 bases and J by 5 bases, leaving 16 bases between them. CDR3: CASSYPPGTVDEQYV. The CDR3 nucleotides read TGTGCCAGCAGTTACCCCCCGGGAACGGTTGACGAGCAGTACGTC.

This clone turned up a few times. V and J are TRBV21-1 and TRBJ1-1; TRBD1 is the table's D call and was not checked against the DNA. TRBV21-1 has pseudogene status. This CDR3 is built from 15 residues. The CDR3 nucleotides are TGTGCCAGCAGCAAAGATGACAGGTTGAACACTGAAGCTTTCTTT. This codes for CASSKDDRLNTEAFF.

The CDR3 loop is CASSDLLAGAVGAYNEQFF. CDR3 nucleotide sequence: TGCGCCAGCAGTGACTTACTAGCGGGAGCGGTCGGGGCTTACAATGAGCAGTTCTTC. The V and J genes are TRBV10-2 and TRBJ2-1; TRBD2 agrees at 11 bases. The J segment lost 4 bases and the V segment lost 3 bases, leaving 14 bases of the junction unmatched. Germline V gene data show CDR1 as WSHSY and CDR2 as SAAADI. This CDR3 region has 19 residues.

The gene calls are TRBV18 and TRBJ2-1, with D hard to call. The length of the CDR3 is 15 residues. Trimming stripped 1 base from V and 0 bases from J, with 7 bases between. CDR1 is KGHSH and CDR2 is LQKENI in the germline V gene. The CDR3 is CASSPRSSSYNEQFF. DNA for the CDR3: TGTGCCAGCTCACCACGCTCGAGCTCCTACAATGAGCAGTTCTTC.

This chain connects TRBV5-4 to TRBJ2-5; possible D gene TRBD1, 6 bases. The V gene's germline CDR1 is SGHNT and CDR2 YYREEE (reference sequence). The length of the CDR3 is 14 residues. V was pared by 4 bases and J by 4 bases, with 14 bases between. This CDR3 reads CASSRTERGETQYF. The CDR3 DNA sequence: TGTGCCAGCAGCCGGACAGAAAGAGGAGAGACCCAGTACTTC.

The V and J genes are TRBV9 and TRBJ1-2; D is perhaps TRBD1 (6 bases). This CDR3 contains 13 residues. V dropped 4 bases and J dropped 2 bases, with 9 bases sitting between them. CDR1 SGDLS and CDR2 YYNGEE come from the germline V gene. The CDR3 DNA reads TGTGCCAGCAGCCCGGACAGAAACTATGGCTACACCTTC. Residues: CASSPDRNYGYTF.

The chain recombines TRBV7-6 with TRBJ2-2; TRBD2 matches 7 bases. V trimming: 0 bases; J trimming: 7 bases; junction bases outside the gene matches: 2. The CDR3 is 14 residues long. Germline CDR1 and CDR2: SGHVS and FNYEAQ. The CDR3 sequence is CASSLASSGGELFF. Here the CDR3 DNA reads TGTGCCAGCAGCTTAGCTTCTAGCGGCGGGGAGCTGTTTTTT.

The rearrangement joins TRBV5-1 to TRBJ2-1, with D maybe TRBD2 (7 bases). Trimming left V 5 bases short and J 4 bases short, with 22 bases between. The CDR3 has 17 residues. Germline V gene data show CDR1 as SGHRS and CDR2 as YFSETQ. As DNA, the CDR3 is TGCGCCAGCAGACGAAGCGGGCAGGGAGGGGGGTACAATGAGCAGTTCTTC. Protein: CASRRSGQGGGYNEQFF.

Points on this clone: At one of its ends the junction is not consistent with the germline gene, which may arise from a read error. The chain joins TRBV6-6 to TRBJ1-1, with D maybe TRBD1 (5 bases). This CDR3 has 11 amino acids. The germline V gene has CDR1 MNHNY and CDR2 SVGAGI (reference sequence). The CDR3 nucleotides read TGTGCCAGCAGTTACCAGGGCACCAGCGCCTTT. Protein sequence: CASSYQGTSAF.